This is a list of T cell receptor beta chains from one sample in a study of vaccination and CD4 T cells after COVID-19. Each CDR3 protein gets one entry after TCRdb re-called the PCR reads with MiXCR. Among 20,000 or so distinct CDR3 sequences listed, about 40% were seen once. Their antigens remain unidentified. Specimen: CD4+ T cells from blood, cultured in vitro, collected before SARS-CoV-2 vaccination. The receptors originated from a human donor who had recovered from COVID-19. Both conserved end residues are part of each CDR3. Each record gives: clone size, D gene, V gene, J gene, CDR3 protein, CDR3 DNA. D genes are given only for firm matches. A clone size is listed for some rows: how often the clone was seen (once, few, many), or a class if it is expanded.

few	NA	TRBV2	TRBJ1-2	CASSGMGGNGYTF	TGTGCCAGCAGCGGGATGGGGGGAAACGGCTACACCTTC
NA	TRBD2	TRBV10-3	TRBJ2-1	CAMATSVNNEQFF	TGTGCCATGGCGACTAGCGTCAACAATGAGCAGTTCTTC
NA	NA	TRBV7-8	TRBJ1-1	CASSLGYSGDDMNTEAFF	TGTGCCAGCAGCTTAGGCTACAGCGGGGATGATATGAACACTGAAGCTTTCTTT
NA	NA	TRBV7-2	TRBJ1-5	CASSLSGGAGQPQHF	TGTGCCAGCAGCTTGAGTGGGGGCGCCGGGCAGCCCCAGCATTTT
NA	NA	TRBV6-5	TRBJ1-2	CASSYPGLGYTF	TGTGCCAGCAGTTACCCGGGGCTTGGCTACACCTTC
NA	TRBD1	TRBV7-2	TRBJ1-2	CASNFMGQVHGYTF	TGTGCCAGCAACTTTATGGGACAGGTCCATGGCTACACCTTC
NA	TRBD2	TRBV5-1	TRBJ2-5	CASSGGWTSGGFQTQYF	TGCGCCAGCAGCGGAGGATGGACTAGCGGGGGGTTCCAGACCCAGTACTTC
few	NA	TRBV6-1	TRBJ1-6	CASSPMTGQWDNSPLHF	TGTGCCAGCAGTCCGATGACTGGACAGTGGGATAATTCACCCCTCCACTTT